This entry lists 27 T cell receptor beta chains sequenced from one sample in a study of blood T cell repertoires in COVID-19. Here immunoSEQ multiplex PCR was the method, and the copy in TCRdb shows in-frame clones only, minus some. Found here are roughly 70,000 clones, approximately 89% of them singletons; the top ten hold 5% to 7%. Sequenced input: peripheral blood. The receptor source for this set is a woman in her 70s with acute or convalescent COVID-19.

V and J are TRBV3-1 (or the pseudogene TRBV3-2) and TRBJ1-1; 8 bases are a match to TRBD1. Per the germline V gene, CDR1 is LGHDT and CDR2 is YNNKEL (reference sequence). V gave up 3 bases and J gave up 0 bases; unmatched junction bases: 3. This CDR3 is built from 15 residues. CDR3 in DNA: TGTGCCAGCAGCCAGGGACAGGCCCTGAACACTGAAGCTTTCTTT. This gives the protein CASSQGQALNTEAFF.

The chain employs TRBV30 and TRBJ2-1; 8 positions agree with TRBD2. Germline CDR1 reads GTSNPN; CDR2 reads SVGIG (reference sequence). V shed 4 bases, J shed 7 bases, and the junction held 21 bases outside the gene matches. The CDR3 sequence is 18 residues long. The CDR3 loop is CAWILSRSSGVPSNEQFF. The CDR3 bases are TGTGCCTGGATTCTTTCCAGGAGTAGCGGGGTCCCTTCGAATGAGCAGTTCTTC.

The chain has TRBV6-1 and TRBJ1-3; tentatively, D is TRBD1 (5 bases). The germline V and J ends were trimmed by 1 base and 4 bases, with 8 bases remaining between them. This CDR3 comprises 14 residues. Germline CDR1 reads MNHNS; CDR2 reads SASEGT. The CDR3 spells CASSEEGRGNTIYF. CDR3 in DNA: TGTGCCAGCAGTGAAGAGGGGCGCGGAAACACCATATATTTT.

The J gene is TRBJ2-7, the V gene TRBV6-5; TRBD1 aligns across 10 bases. With V trimmed by 4 bases and J by 3 bases, 0 bases remained unmatched. This CDR3 contains 13 residues. Germline CDR1 MNHEY, CDR2 SVGAGI. The CDR3 loop is CASSWTGGYEQYF. In DNA form, the CDR3 reads TGTGCCAGCAGTTGGACAGGGGGCTACGAGCAGTACTTC.

The rearrangement uses TRBV5-1 and TRBJ1-2; 10 bases are shared with TRBD1. Per the germline V gene, CDR1 is SGHRS and CDR2 is YFSETQ. The CDR3 has 15 amino acids. The ends lost 4 bases at V and 8 bases at J; junction bases unmatched: 11. The CDR3 bases are TGCGCCAGCAGCCCCCGGACAGGGGGAATGGACGGCTACACCTTC. This translates into CASSPRTGGMDGYTF.

The V gene is TRBV14, the J gene TRBJ1-2, with D possibly being TRBD1 (5 bases). Germline values: CDR1 SGHDN, CDR2 FVKESK. This CDR3 spans 20 amino acids. Trimming cost V 3 bases and J 0 bases, with 26 bases left between them. The CDR3 DNA is TGTGCCAGCAGCCACCTCGCTCCCCGACAGTCGCCACATACTAACTATGGCTACACCTTC. This codes for CASSHLAPRQSPHTNYGYTF.

CDR3 region: CASSYGGDLTDTQYF. CDR3 sequence (DNA): TGTGCCAGCAGTTACGGAGGAGATCTAACAGATACGCAGTATTTT. The chain joins TRBV6-2 or TRBV6-3 to TRBJ2-3; D is possibly TRBD2 (5 bases). This CDR3 is 15 amino acids long. V was shortened by 2 bases and J by 3 bases, with 12 bases between the two germline ends. Germline CDR1 MNHEY, CDR2 SVGEGT.

The CDR3 DNA is TGTGCCAGTAGTCCCCTAGGCAGAAACTATGGCTACACCTTC. Residues: CASSPLGRNYGYTF. This chain joins TRBV19 and TRBJ1-2; no firm D call. CDR1 is LNHDA and CDR2 is SQIVND in the germline V gene (reference sequence). Trimming pared 5 bases from V and 2 bases from J, leaving 12 bases between. The CDR3 length is 14 residues.

This clone was picked up a small number of times. The chain uses TRBV9 and TRBJ1-1, with D perhaps matching TRBD1 (5 bases). The germline V gene has CDR1 SGDLS and CDR2 YYNGEE. The CDR3 sequence is 14 residues long. Trimming removed 0 bases at V and 1 base at J, with 7 bases between. The chain's CDR3 is CASSVVTGNTEAFF. CDR3 nucleotides: TGTGCCAGCAGCGTAGTAACAGGGAACACTGAAGCTTTCTTT.

The rearrangement uses TRBV15 and TRBJ2-1, with 7 bases aligning to TRBD2. The germline V gene has CDR1 LNHNV and CDR2 YYDKDF (reference sequence). V trimming: 9 bases; J trimming: 0 bases; junction bases outside the gene matches: 5. The CDR3 is made up of 14 amino acids. CDR3 bases: TGTGCCACGACGGGAGGAAGCTCCTACAATGAGCAGTTCTTC. This translates into CATTGGSSYNEQFF.

V is TRBV10-3 and J is TRBJ1-5, with 7 bases matching TRBD1. The trim removed 3 bases at V and 9 bases at J, leaving 5 bases unmatched. Germline V lookup: CDR1 ENHRY, CDR2 SYGVKD. This CDR3 spans 13 amino acids. The chain's CDR3 is CAISDLQGGPQHF. The CDR3 region has the DNA TGTGCCATCAGTGATTTGCAGGGGGGGCCCCAGCATTTT.

This sequence joins TRBV5-6 and TRBJ2-1; tentatively, D is TRBD1 (5 bases). V lost 4 bases to trimming and J lost 2 bases, with 19 bases between them. CDR3 length: 17 amino acids. Per germline, CDR1 SGHDT and CDR2 YYEEEE. The CDR3 bases are TGTGCCAGCAGCCTGGGTGGGGCTTTTCTTACCTACAATGAGCAGTTCTTC. This codes for CASSLGGAFLTYNEQFF.

This clone was seen a handful of times. V gene TRBV3-1 (or the pseudogene TRBV3-2) combines with J gene TRBJ1-1; a weak D match, TRBD1 (6 bases). CDR1 and CDR2 from the germline V gene are LGHDT and YNNKEL (reference sequence). This CDR3 is 12 amino acids long. V was cut by 0 bases and J by 10 bases, with 9 bases left in between. CDR3 in amino acids: CASSQDGRGAFF. The CDR3 DNA reads as TGTGCCAGCAGCCAAGATGGCAGGGGAGCTTTCTTT.

V is TRBV10-3 and J is TRBJ2-3, with 10 bases aligning to TRBD2. Trimming removed 3 bases from V and 5 bases from J; junction bases left unmatched: 8. Germline CDR1 and CDR2: ENHRY and SYGVKD. The CDR3 totals 16 residues. CDR3 sequence (DNA): TGTGCCATCAGTGACTCCAAGCGGGAGGGCGGAGATACGCAGTATTTT. It specifies CAISDSKREGGDTQYF.

V gene TRBV5-8 combines with J gene TRBJ1-6, with a weak D call TRBD1 (5 bases). In germline, CDR1 is SGHTS, CDR2 YDEGEE. There are 16 residues in the CDR3. Trimming removed 0 bases from V and 7 bases from J, with 14 bases in between. CDR3 DNA sequence: TGTGCCAGCAGCTTGGTTCCAGGGTCCGCAAATTCACCCCTCCACTTT. Protein sequence: CASSLVPGSANSPLHF. Using reference TRBV5-8 and TRBJ1-6 for the parts outside the CDR3, the full variable domain is EAGVTQSPTHLIKTRGQQATLRCSPISGHTSVYWYQQALGLGLQFLLWYDEGEERNRGNFPPRFSGRQFPNYSSELNVNALELEDSALYLCASSLVPGSANSPLHFGNGTRLTVT.

The J gene is TRBJ1-2, the V gene TRBV27; 7 bases align to TRBD1. From germline, CDR1 is MNHEY and CDR2 SMNVEV (reference sequence). With V trimmed by 4 bases and J by 4 bases, 3 bases remained unmatched. The CDR3 sequence is 13 residues long. The CDR3 region is CASSSGGSYGYTF. In nucleotides, the CDR3 is TGTGCCAGCAGTTCAGGGGGGAGCTATGGCTACACCTTC.

The chain carries TRBV7-2 and TRBJ1-1; no clear D gene. This CDR3 comprises 13 residues. V was trimmed by 1 base and J by 5 bases, leaving 8 bases between them. Germline V gene sequence: CDR1 SGHTA, CDR2 FQGNSA. This CDR3 is CASSLEQRTEAFF. The DNA of the CDR3 is TGTGCCAGCAGCTTAGAACAGAGAACTGAAGCTTTCTTT.

This clone ranks as medium-sized. The chain couples TRBV28 to TRBJ1-1; 10 bases agree with TRBD1. CDR3 length equals 14 residues. The germline gives CDR1 MDHEN, CDR2 SYDVKM. With 6 bases clipped from V and 6 bases from J, the junction kept 7 bases outside the gene matches. The CDR3 region has the DNA TGTGCCAGCAGCCCGACGGGACAGGGGCCTGAAGCTTTCTTT. As protein: CASSPTGQGPEAFF.

CDR3 nucleotide sequence: TGTGCCAGCAGTCTACAGGGGAACCGCTATGGCTACACCTTC. Translated: CASSLQGNRYGYTF. This chain links TRBV6-5 with TRBJ1-2; 7 bases match TRBD1. CDR1 MNHEY and CDR2 SVGAGI come from the germline V gene. The J segment lost 4 bases and the V segment lost 5 bases, leaving 7 bases of the junction unmatched. This CDR3 spans 14 amino acids.

The V and J genes are TRBV7-2 and TRBJ2-3; D is unresolved. The CDR3 totals 11 residues. The V and J ends lost 5 bases and 5 bases respectively, with 5 bases between them. The germline CDR1 and CDR2 sequences are SGHTA and FQGNSA. The CDR3 nucleotides are TGTGCCAGCAGCGCGATAGATACGCAGTATTTT. Translating it yields CASSAIDTQYF.

The chain combines TRBV15 with TRBJ1-5; D not certain. CDR3 length: 15 amino acids. The ends were cut back, 0 bases at V and 5 bases at J, with 11 bases in the middle. CDR1 is LNHNV, CDR2 YYDKDF, per germline (reference sequence). The CDR3: CATSRDRVSDQPQHF. The CDR3 DNA reads as TGTGCCACCAGCAGAGATCGGGTATCGGATCAGCCCCAGCATTTT.

The rearrangement links TRBV10-3 to TRBJ1-4, with 8 bases fitting TRBD1. Germline-derived CDR1 and CDR2 are ENHRY and SYGVKD. V shed 5 bases and J 3 bases; nucleotides not matched to a gene: 2. The CDR3 covers 14 residues. The DNA for the CDR3 is TGTGCCATCAGTCCGGGACAGGCTAATGAAAAACTGTTTTTT. Amino acid sequence: CAISPGQANEKLFF.

The count of this clone is one. The V gene is TRBV25-1, the J gene TRBJ1-1, with a possible D match to TRBD1 (5 bases). The CDR3 covers 12 residues. Trimming removed 4 bases at V and 12 bases at J, with 15 bases between. Germline V gene data show CDR1 as MGHDK and CDR2 as SYGVNS. The CDR3 DNA is TGTGCCAGCAGTGCGAACCAGGGTGCGTCTTTCTTT. Its protein is CASSANQGASFF.

The V call is TRBV5-1, the J call TRBJ2-5; no definite D call. Deletions cut 0 bases from V and 3 bases from J, with 9 bases between. The CDR3 has 14 amino acids. Germline loops: CDR1 SGHRS, CDR2 YFSETQ. This CDR3 is CASSLAILEETQYF. In DNA, the CDR3 is TGCGCCAGCAGCTTGGCCATCTTAGAAGAGACCCAGTACTTC. Filled out from reference TRBV5-1 and TRBJ2-5, the complete variable domain reads KAGVTQTPRYLIKTRGQQVTLSCSPISGHRSVSWYQQTPGQGLQFLFEYFSETQRNKGNFPGRFSGRQFSNSRSEMNVSTLELGDSALYLCASSLAILEETQYFGPGTRLLVL.

This sequence joins TRBV6-1 and TRBJ2-5, with TRBD1 matching 7 bases. The CDR3 is 16 amino acids. V lost 0 bases to trimming and J lost 0 bases; unmatched junction nucleotides: 4. Germline CDR1 and CDR2: MNHNS and SASEGT. CDR3 in amino acids: CASSEARRGYQETQYF. The DNA of the CDR3 is TGTGCCAGCAGTGAAGCGCGCAGGGGGTACCAAGAGACCCAGTACTTC.

V gene TRBV2 combines with J gene TRBJ2-2, with D perhaps TRBD2 (5 bases). CDR3 length equals 14 residues. The ends were cut back, 6 bases at V and 5 bases at J, with 13 bases in the middle. Per germline, CDR1 SNHLY and CDR2 FYNNEI. CDR3 region: CASRDSVGTGELFF. The CDR3 DNA is TGTGCCAGCAGGGACTCGGTAGGGACCGGGGAGCTGTTTTTT.

The chain uses TRBV9 and TRBJ2-3; 11 positions agree with TRBD2. The CDR3 contains 16 residues. The V gene end was trimmed by 4 bases and the J gene end by 5 bases; junction bases not matched to a gene: 9. Germline CDR1 reads SGDLS; CDR2 reads YYNGEE. This CDR3 is CASSLYSGGVKDTQYF. In nucleotides, the CDR3 is TGTGCCAGCAGCCTATATAGCGGGGGGGTCAAAGATACGCAGTATTTT.